This T cell receptor beta chain appears in the sequencing data of a study of T cell responses to AZD1222 COVID-19 vaccine. The CDR3 extends over 12 amino acids. The repertoire was sequenced with immunoSEQ multiplex PCR; TCRdb's copy has only in-frame clones and lacks some. The table includes more than 95,000 clones, about 90% detected once. Sequenced here: peripheral blood, sampled on day 0 of AZD1222 vaccination. The TCR comes from an adult in good health. This chain links TRBV21-1 with TRBJ1-5. TRBV21-1 is marked as a pseudogene. The CDR3 DNA reads as TGTGCCAGCAGCAAACTTAATCAGCCCCAGCATTTT. Its translation is CASSKLNQPQHF.